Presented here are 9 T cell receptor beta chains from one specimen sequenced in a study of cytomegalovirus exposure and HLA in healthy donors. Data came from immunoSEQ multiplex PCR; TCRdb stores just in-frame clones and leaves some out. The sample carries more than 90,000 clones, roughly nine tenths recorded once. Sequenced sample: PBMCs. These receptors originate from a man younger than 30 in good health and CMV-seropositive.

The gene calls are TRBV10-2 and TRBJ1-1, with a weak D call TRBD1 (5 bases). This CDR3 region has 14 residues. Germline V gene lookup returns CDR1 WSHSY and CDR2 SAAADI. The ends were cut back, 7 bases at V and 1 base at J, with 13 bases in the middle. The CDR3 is CASMGRGGNTEAFF. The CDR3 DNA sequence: TGCGCCAGCATGGGGCGGGGGGGGAACACTGAAGCTTTCTTT.

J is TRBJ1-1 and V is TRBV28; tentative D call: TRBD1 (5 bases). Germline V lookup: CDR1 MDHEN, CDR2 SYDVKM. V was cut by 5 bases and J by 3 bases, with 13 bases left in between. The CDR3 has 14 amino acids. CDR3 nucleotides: TGTGCCAGCAGTCTCCCGGGGGAGGACACTGAAGCTTTCTTT. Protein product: CASSLPGEDTEAFF. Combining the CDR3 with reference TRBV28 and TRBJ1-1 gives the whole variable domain DVKVTQSSRYLVKRTGEKVFLECVQDMDHENMFWYRQDPGLGLRLIYFSYDVKMKEKGDIPEGYSVSREKKERFSLILESASTNQTSMYLCASSLPGEDTEAFFGQGTRLTVV.

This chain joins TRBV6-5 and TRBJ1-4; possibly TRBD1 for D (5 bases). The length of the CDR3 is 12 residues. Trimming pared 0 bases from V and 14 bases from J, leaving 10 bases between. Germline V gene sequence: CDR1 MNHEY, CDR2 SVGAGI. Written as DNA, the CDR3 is TGTGCCAGCAGTTACTCGGGACTGCCCCTGTTTTTT. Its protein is CASSYSGLPLFF.

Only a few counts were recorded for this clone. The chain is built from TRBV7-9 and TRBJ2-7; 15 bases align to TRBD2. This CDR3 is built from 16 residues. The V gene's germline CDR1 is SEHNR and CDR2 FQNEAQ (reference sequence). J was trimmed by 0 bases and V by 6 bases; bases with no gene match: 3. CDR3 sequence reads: CASSWGLAGGSYEQYF. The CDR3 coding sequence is TGTGCCAGCAGTTGGGGACTAGCGGGGGGCTCCTACGAGCAGTACTTC.

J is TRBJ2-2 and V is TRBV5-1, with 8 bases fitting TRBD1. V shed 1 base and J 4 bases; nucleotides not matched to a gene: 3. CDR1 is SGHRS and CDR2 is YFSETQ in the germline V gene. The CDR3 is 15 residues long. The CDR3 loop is CASSLSGGGTGELFF. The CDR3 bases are TGCGCCAGCAGCTTGTCAGGGGGCGGCACCGGGGAGCTGTTTTTT.

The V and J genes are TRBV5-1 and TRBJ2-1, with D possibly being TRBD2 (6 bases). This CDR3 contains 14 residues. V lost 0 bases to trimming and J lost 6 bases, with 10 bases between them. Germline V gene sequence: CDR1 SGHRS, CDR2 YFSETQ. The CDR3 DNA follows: TGCGCCAGCAGCTTGGTCGGGGGAGGCAATGAGCAGTTCTTC. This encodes CASSLVGGGNEQFF.

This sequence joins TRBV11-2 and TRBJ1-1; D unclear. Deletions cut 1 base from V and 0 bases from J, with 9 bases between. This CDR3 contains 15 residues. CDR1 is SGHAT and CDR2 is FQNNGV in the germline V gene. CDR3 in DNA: TGTGCCAGCAGCTTAGGTCAGGCTATGAACACTGAAGCTTTCTTT. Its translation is CASSLGQAMNTEAFF.

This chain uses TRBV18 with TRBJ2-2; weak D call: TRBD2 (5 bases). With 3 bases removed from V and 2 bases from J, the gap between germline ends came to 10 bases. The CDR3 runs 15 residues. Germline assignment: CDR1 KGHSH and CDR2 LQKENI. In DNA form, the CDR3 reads TGTGCCAGCTCACCCAGAGGACTTAACACCGGGGAGCTGTTTTTT. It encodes CASSPRGLNTGELFF.

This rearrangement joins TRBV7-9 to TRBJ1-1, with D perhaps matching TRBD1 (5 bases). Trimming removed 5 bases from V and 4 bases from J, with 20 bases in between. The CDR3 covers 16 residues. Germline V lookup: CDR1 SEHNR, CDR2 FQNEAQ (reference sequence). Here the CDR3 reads CASSRRQGIIRTEAFF. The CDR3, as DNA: TGTGCCAGCAGCCGCCGCCAGGGAATAATACGCACTGAAGCTTTCTTT.